Each of the 20 T cell receptor beta chains below was sequenced from the same sample in a study of T cells after posttransplantation cyclophosphamide. A marrow graft followed busulfan-fludarabine conditioning, with cyclophosphamide on days +3 and +4. Sequencing used immunoSEQ multiplex PCR; TCRdb keeps in-frame clones, though not all of them. The counts give fewer than 7,000 clones, none of them seen only once; more than 25% is held by the top ten. Sequenced here: PBMCs, sampled around 400 days after allogeneic stem cell transplant with posttransplant cyclophosphamide. These receptors originate from a male patient in his sixties who received an allogeneic stem cell transplant from a related donor, was CMV-positive, and had acute GVHD only. Some T cells may have come from the graft donor.

This clone was seen at least ten times. V usage is TRBV4-1 and J usage is TRBJ2-7, with 10 bases that match TRBD2. Per germline, CDR1 MGHRA and CDR2 YSYEKL. Unmatched junction bases numbered 9, after V lost 4 bases and J lost 6 bases. This CDR3 comprises 15 residues. DNA of the CDR3: TGCGCCAGCAGCCCCTCGAGCGGGAGGGCCAGCGAGCAGTACTTC. This translates into CASSPSSGRASEQYF.

This clone was seen repeatedly, ten times or more. The genes are TRBV4-3 and TRBJ1-1; a weak D match, TRBD1 (5 bases). Germline CDR1 and CDR2: LGHNA and YSLEER. Trimming stripped 1 base from V and 3 bases from J, with 12 bases between. This CDR3 comprises 15 residues. CDR3 nucleotides: TGCGCCAGCAGCCAAGGGAATGGGGGGGACACTGAAGCTTTCTTT. Translating it yields CASSQGNGGDTEAFF.

This clone occurred many times. The chain uses TRBV5-4 and TRBJ2-5; D is possibly TRBD2 (6 bases). V was cut by 5 bases and J by 5 bases, with 19 bases left in between. Germline V gene data show CDR1 as SGHNT and CDR2 as YYREEE (reference sequence). The CDR3 runs to 15 residues. CDR3 region: CASSQNAPGRETQYF. The DNA for the CDR3 is TGTGCCAGCAGTCAAAACGCACCAGGGAGGGAGACCCAGTACTTC.

This clone is categorized as medium-sized. This chain joins TRBV6-1 and TRBJ1-6, with a weak D call TRBD1 (6 bases). V dropped 0 bases and J dropped 2 bases, with 11 bases sitting between them. The CDR3 is 17 amino acids. The germline V gene has CDR1 MNHNS and CDR2 SASEGT. CDR3 amino acids: CASSEAGPGAYNSPLHF. As DNA, the CDR3 is TGTGCCAGCAGTGAAGCGGGGCCAGGGGCCTATAATTCACCCCTCCACTTT.

There are many counts of this clone. This chain joins TRBV5-4 and TRBJ1-6; TRBD1 matches 7 bases. V dropped 2 bases and J dropped 9; count of bases not matched to a gene: 11. CDR1 is SGHNT and CDR2 is YYREEE in the germline V gene (reference sequence). CDR3 length equals 16 residues. Here the CDR3 DNA reads TGTGCCAGCAGCTTAGGTGAGGGGGCCCGTCCTTCACCCCTCCACTTT. This sequence encodes CASSLGEGARPSPLHF.

Many counts were recorded for this clone. V and J are TRBV6-5 and TRBJ1-2, with a weak D call TRBD1 (5 bases). The CDR3 is made up of 15 amino acids. V was cut by 6 bases and J by 4 bases, with 18 bases left in between. CDR1 MNHEY and CDR2 SVGAGI come from the germline V gene. This CDR3 is CASSPWDSRIYGYTF. CDR3 in DNA: TGTGCCAGCAGCCCCTGGGACTCGAGGATCTATGGCTACACCTTC.

This clone was seen ten or more times. The genes are TRBV2 and TRBJ2-3; possibly TRBD2 for D (5 bases). The CDR3 is made up of 17 amino acids. The V gene's germline CDR1 is SNHLY and CDR2 FYNNEI. V lost 1 base to trimming and J lost 6 bases, with 20 bases between them. As DNA, the CDR3 is TGTGCCAGCAGTGAAGTTAGTTCGGGGATAGGACGGGATACGCAGTATTTT. Translating gives CASSEVSSGIGRDTQYF.

In this sample, this clone turned up many times. This chain links TRBV4-2 with TRBJ2-3; 12 nucleotides align to TRBD2. The CDR3 consists of 18 residues. The germline V gene encodes CDR1 LGHNA and CDR2 YNFKEQ. Losses at the gene ends were 1 base for V and 4 bases for J; bases not matched to a gene: 9. The CDR3 reads CASSQVTPGLAGSDTQYF. The CDR3 DNA is TGTGCCAGCAGCCAAGTTACTCCGGGACTAGCGGGTTCAGATACGCAGTATTTT.

This clone was picked up many times. The CDR3 here is CAIRGSGTGDEQYF. The CDR3 DNA reads as TGTGCCATCAGGGGCTCGGGGACAGGGGACGAGCAGTACTTC. V and J are TRBV10-3 and TRBJ2-7; 10 nucleotides line up with TRBD1. Trimming at V came to 6 bases and at J to 5 bases, leaving 7 bases not matched to a gene. The CDR3 length is 14 residues. Germline V lookup: CDR1 ENHRY, CDR2 SYGVKD.

This clone showed up many times. J is TRBJ2-1 and V is TRBV7-6; TRBD2 agrees at 14 bases. The CDR3 has 15 amino acids. The germline CDR1 and CDR2 sequences are SGHVS and FNYEAQ. Trimming took 5 bases from V and 9 from J; bases not matched to a gene: 6. The CDR3 region has the DNA TGTGCCAGCAGCCGGACTAGCGGGGGGTATGGTGAGCAGTTCTTC. Translated, it gives CASSRTSGGYGEQFF.

This clone was observed a few times. This chain uses TRBV27 with TRBJ2-1; 11 bases fit TRBD2. CDR3 size: 16 residues. Per germline, CDR1 MNHEY and CDR2 SMNVEV (reference sequence). The trim removed 4 bases at V and 2 bases at J, leaving 4 bases unmatched. CDR3 nucleotide sequence: TGTGCCAGCAGTTACCTAGCGGGAGGTACCTACAATGAGCAGTTCTTC. This codes for CASSYLAGGTYNEQFF.

This clone was detected only a few times. J is TRBJ2-5 and V is TRBV13, with 8 nucleotides matching TRBD2. Trimming at V came to 4 bases and at J to 9 bases, leaving 16 bases not matched to a gene. Per germline, CDR1 PRHDT and CDR2 FYEKMQ (reference sequence). The CDR3 runs 16 residues. CDR3 coding DNA: TGTGCCAGCAGCTCTGCCGGGACTAGGGACTTGGGGGCCCAGTACTTC. As protein: CASSSAGTRDLGAQYF. The entire variable domain, with the rest obtained from reference TRBV13 and TRBJ2-5, is as follows: AAGVIQSPRHLIKEKRETATLKCYPIPRHDTVYWYQQGPGQDPQFLISFYEKMQSDKGSIPDRFSAQQFSDYHSELNMSSLELGDSALYFCASSSAGTRDLGAQYFGPGTRLLVL.

This clone has a count of ten or more. J is TRBJ1-4 and V is TRBV30; 7 nucleotides align to TRBD1. Germline V gives CDR1 GTSNPN, CDR2 SVGIG (reference sequence). The CDR3 is 15 residues long. J gave up 7 bases and V 0 bases, and 8 bases lay outside the gene matches. CDR3 residues: CAWSVLVGGGEKLFF. The CDR3 coding sequence is TGTGCCTGGAGTGTACTCGTAGGGGGCGGTGAAAAACTGTTTTTT.

This clone was counted many times. V gene TRBV7-9 combines with J gene TRBJ2-7; 9 nucleotides line up with TRBD2. Germline lookup yields CDR1 SEHNR and CDR2 FQNEAQ (reference sequence). The CDR3 totals 12 residues. The V segment lost 4 bases and the J segment 7 bases; nucleotides outside the gene matches: 2. The chain's CDR3 is CASSSSGREQYF. DNA for the CDR3: TGTGCCAGCAGCTCCAGCGGGAGGGAGCAGTACTTC. The entire variable domain, with the rest obtained from reference TRBV7-9 and TRBJ2-7, is as follows: DTGVSQNPRHKITKRGQNVTFRCDPISEHNRLYWYRQTLGQGPEFLTYFQNEAQLEKSRLLSDRFSAERPKGSFSTLEIQRTEQGDSAMYLCASSSSGREQYFGPGTRLTVT.

This clone was counted between two and nine times. The CDR3 does not close with the conserved phenylalanine or tryptophan, likely indicating a read error. This chain connects TRBV5-6 to TRBJ1-1; D gene unclear. Germline CDR1 is SGHDT and CDR2 is YYEEEE. This CDR3 has 11 amino acids. V dropped 5 bases and J dropped 3 bases, with 5 bases sitting between them. As DNA, the CDR3 is TGTGCCAGCAGTTGGGACACTGAAGCTTTCCTT. Protein product: CASSWDTEAFL.

This clone has ten or more counts. The chain combines TRBV4-3 with TRBJ2-1, with D maybe TRBD2 (6 bases). The V and J ends lost 3 bases and 0 bases respectively, with 9 bases between them. The CDR3 contains 15 residues. Germline V gene data show CDR1 as LGHNA and CDR2 as YSLEER. The CDR3 loop is CASSHSGGSYNEQFF. For the CDR3, the DNA is TGCGCCAGCAGCCACTCCGGGGGCTCCTACAATGAGCAGTTCTTC.

This clone was found many times. CDR3 sequence: CATSGGTGVYNEQFF. The DNA for the CDR3 is TGTGCCACCTCCGGGGGGACAGGGGTTTACAATGAGCAGTTCTTC. V is TRBV27 and J is TRBJ2-1, with 10 positions matching TRBD1. The CDR3 covers 15 residues. Looked up from germline, CDR1 is MNHEY and CDR2 is SMNVEV (reference sequence). Losses at the gene ends were 10 bases for V and 4 bases for J; bases not matched to a gene: 10.

This clone was found a few times. The chain is built from TRBV6-5 and TRBJ1-2; D gene ambiguous. The V gene's germline CDR1 is MNHEY and CDR2 SVGAGI. This CDR3 contains 13 residues. The V end was cut by 5 bases, the J end by 7 bases, with 14 bases between. The CDR3 DNA follows: TGTGCCAGCAGTGAAGAGGTCAGACGTGGCTACACCTTC. Translation gives CASSEEVRRGYTF.

In its sample, this clone is medium-sized (0.01 to 0.1%). This sequence joins TRBV19 and TRBJ2-7, with 7 bases that match TRBD1. The trim removed 0 bases at V and 1 base at J, leaving 3 bases unmatched. Per germline, CDR1 LNHDA and CDR2 SQIVND (reference sequence). The CDR3 covers 15 residues. CDR3 DNA sequence: TGTGCCAGTAGTATAGACGGGACAGTATCCTACGAGCAGTACTTC. Translated, it gives CASSIDGTVSYEQYF.

This clone was seen at least ten times. The CDR3 region is CASSVPDGQKETQYF. The CDR3 DNA reads as TGTGCCAGCAGTGTCCCCGATGGACAGAAAGAGACCCAGTACTTC. V gene TRBV2 combines with J gene TRBJ2-5; D is possibly TRBD1 (6 bases). V was trimmed by 4 bases and J by 3 bases, leaving 15 bases between them. The V gene's germline CDR1 is SNHLY and CDR2 FYNNEI. The CDR3 loop spans 15 amino acids.